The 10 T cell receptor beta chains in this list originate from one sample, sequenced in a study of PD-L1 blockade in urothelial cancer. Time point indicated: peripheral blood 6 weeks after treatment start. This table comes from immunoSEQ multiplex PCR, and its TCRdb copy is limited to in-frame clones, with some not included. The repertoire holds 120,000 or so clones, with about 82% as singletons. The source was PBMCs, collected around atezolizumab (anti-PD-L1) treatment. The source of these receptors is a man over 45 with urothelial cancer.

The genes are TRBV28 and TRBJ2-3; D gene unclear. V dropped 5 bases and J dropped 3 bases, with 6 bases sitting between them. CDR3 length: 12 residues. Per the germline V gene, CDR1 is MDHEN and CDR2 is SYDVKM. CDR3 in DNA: TGTGCCAGCAGTCCCTTTACAGATACGCAGTATTTT. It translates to CASSPFTDTQYF.

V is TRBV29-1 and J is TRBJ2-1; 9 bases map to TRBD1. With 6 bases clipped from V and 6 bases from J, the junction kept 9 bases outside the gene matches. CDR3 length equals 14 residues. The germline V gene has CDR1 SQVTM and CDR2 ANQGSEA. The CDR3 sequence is CSVVPGQGPNEQFF. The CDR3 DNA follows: TGCAGCGTCGTACCGGGACAGGGTCCCAATGAGCAGTTCTTC.

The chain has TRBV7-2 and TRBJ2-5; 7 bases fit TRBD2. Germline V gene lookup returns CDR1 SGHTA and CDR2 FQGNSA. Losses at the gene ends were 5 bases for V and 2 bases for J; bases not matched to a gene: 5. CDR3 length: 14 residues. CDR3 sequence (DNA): TGTGCCAGCAGCCTGGGACTACTACAAGAGACCCAGTACTTC. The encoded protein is CASSLGLLQETQYF.

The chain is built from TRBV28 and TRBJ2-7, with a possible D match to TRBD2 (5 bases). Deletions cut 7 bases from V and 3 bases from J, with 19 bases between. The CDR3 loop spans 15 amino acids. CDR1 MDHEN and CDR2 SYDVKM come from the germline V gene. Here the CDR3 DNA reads TGTGCCAGCATGGCCGGAGCGGCACACCTCTACGAGCAGTACTTC. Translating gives CASMAGAAHLYEQYF.

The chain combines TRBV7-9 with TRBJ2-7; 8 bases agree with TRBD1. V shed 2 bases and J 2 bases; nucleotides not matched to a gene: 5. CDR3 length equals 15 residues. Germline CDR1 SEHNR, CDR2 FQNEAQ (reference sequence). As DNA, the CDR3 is TGTGCCAGCAGCTTAAAGACAGGGGCAGCCTACGAGCAGTACTTC. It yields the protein CASSLKTGAAYEQYF.

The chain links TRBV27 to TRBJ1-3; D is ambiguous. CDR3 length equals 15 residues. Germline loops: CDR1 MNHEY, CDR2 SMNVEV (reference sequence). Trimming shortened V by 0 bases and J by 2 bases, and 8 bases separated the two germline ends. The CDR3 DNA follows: TGTGCCAGCAGTTTATCCGGGAACACTGGAAACACCATATATTTT. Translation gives CASSLSGNTGNTIYF.

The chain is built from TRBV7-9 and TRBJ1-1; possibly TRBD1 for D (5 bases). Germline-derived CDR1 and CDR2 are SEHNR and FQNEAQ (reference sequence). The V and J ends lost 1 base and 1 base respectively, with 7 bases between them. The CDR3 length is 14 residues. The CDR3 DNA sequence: TGTGCCAGCAGCTTAGTGGGGGGGAACACTGAAGCTTTCTTT. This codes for CASSLVGGNTEAFF.

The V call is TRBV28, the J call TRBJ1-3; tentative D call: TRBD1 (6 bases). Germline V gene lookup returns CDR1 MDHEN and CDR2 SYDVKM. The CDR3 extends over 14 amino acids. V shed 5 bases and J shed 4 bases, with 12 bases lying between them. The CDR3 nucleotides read TGTGCCAGCAGTCTGGGACATACGGGAAACACCATATATTTT. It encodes CASSLGHTGNTIYF.

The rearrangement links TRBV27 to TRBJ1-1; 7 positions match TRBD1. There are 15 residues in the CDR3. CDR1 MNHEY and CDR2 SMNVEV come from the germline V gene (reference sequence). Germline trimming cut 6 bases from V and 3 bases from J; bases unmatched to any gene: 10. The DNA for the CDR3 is TGTGCCAGCAGCAGGAGCACAGGGGCCTACACTGAAGCTTTCTTT. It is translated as CASSRSTGAYTEAFF.

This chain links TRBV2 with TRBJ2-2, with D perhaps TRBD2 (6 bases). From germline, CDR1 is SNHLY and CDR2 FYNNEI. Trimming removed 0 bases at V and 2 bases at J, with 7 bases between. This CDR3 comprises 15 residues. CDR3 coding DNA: TGTGCCAGCAGTGAAGCCGGGAGTAACACCGGGGAGCTGTTTTTT. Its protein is CASSEAGSNTGELFF.